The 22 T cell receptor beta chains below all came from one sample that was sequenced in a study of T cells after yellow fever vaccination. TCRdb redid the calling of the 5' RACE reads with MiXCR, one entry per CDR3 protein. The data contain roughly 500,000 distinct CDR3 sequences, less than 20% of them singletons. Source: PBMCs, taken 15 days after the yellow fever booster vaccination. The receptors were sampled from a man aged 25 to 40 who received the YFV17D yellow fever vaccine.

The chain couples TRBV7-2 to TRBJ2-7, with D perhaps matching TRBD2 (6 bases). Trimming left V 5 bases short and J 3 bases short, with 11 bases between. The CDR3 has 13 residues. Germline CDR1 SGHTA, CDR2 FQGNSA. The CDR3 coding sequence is TGTGCCAGCAGCACTAGCCCAGACTACGAGCAGTACTTC. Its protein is CASSTSPDYEQYF.

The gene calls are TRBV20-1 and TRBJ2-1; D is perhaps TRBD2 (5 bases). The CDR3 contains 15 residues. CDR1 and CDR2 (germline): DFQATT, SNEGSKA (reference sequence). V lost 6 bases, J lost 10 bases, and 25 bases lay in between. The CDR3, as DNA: TGCAGTGCCAAGGGAGCTCAGTCAGTCGCGGAAGAGCAGTTCTTC. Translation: CSAKGAQSVAEEQFF.

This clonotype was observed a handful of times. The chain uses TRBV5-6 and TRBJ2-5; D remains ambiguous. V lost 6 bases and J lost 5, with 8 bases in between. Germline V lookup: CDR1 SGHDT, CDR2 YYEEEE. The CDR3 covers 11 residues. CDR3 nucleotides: TGTGCCAGCAAAAGTACGGAGACCCAGTACTTC. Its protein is CASKSTETQYF.

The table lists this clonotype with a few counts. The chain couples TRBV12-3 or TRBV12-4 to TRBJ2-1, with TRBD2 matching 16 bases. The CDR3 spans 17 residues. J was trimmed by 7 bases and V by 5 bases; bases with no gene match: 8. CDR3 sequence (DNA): TGTGCCAGCAGTCTCGGGACTAGCGGGAGGGCCAATAATGAGCAGTTCTTC. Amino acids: CASSLGTSGRANNEQFF.

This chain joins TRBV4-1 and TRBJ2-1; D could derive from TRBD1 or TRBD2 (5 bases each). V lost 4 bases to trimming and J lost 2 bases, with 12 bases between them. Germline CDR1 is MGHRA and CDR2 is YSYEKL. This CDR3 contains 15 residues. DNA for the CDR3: TGCGCCAGCAGCCTCCGGGACGGGGCCTACAATGAGCAGTTCTTC. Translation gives CASSLRDGAYNEQFF.

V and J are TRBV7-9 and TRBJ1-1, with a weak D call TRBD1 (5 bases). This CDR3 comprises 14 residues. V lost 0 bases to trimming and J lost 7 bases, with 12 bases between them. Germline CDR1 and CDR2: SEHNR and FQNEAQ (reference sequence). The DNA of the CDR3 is TGTGCCAGCAGCTTAGCGAGTGGGGCCGTTGAAGCTTTCTTT. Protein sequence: CASSLASGAVEAFF.

As DNA, the CDR3 is TGTGCCAGCAGTTTCGGGACTAGCGGGGACAATGAGCAGTTCTTC. Encoded protein: CASSFGTSGDNEQFF. The chain recombines TRBV12-3 or TRBV12-4 with TRBJ2-1; 13 bases fit TRBD2. Germline trimming cut 3 bases from V and 5 bases from J; bases unmatched to any gene: 1. The CDR3 extends over 15 amino acids.

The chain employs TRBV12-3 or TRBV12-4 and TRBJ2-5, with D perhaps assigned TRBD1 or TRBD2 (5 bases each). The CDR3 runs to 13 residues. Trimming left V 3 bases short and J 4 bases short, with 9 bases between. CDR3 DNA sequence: TGTGCCAGCAGTTTGGGACCCCCAGAGACCCAGTACTTC. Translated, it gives CASSLGPPETQYF.

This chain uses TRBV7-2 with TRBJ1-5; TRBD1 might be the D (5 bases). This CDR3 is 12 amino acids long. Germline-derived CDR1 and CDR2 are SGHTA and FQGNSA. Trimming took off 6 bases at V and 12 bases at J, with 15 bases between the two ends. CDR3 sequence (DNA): TGTGCCAGCAGTGTGATGGGGGGAGGCCAGCATTTT. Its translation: CASSVMGGGQHF. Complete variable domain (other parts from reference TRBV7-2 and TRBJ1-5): GAGVSQSPSNKVTEKGKDVELRCDPISGHTALYWYRQSLGQGLEFLIYFQGNSAPDKSGLPSDRFSAERTGGSVSTLTIQRTQQEDSAVYLCASSVMGGGQHFGDGTRLSIL.

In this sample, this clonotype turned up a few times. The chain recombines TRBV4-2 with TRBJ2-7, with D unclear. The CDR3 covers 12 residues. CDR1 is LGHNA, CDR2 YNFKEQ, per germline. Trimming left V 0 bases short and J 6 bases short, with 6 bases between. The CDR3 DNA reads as TGTGCCAGCAGCCAAGAGGTCGGCGAGCAGTACTTC. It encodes CASSQEVGEQYF.

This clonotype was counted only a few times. The CDR3 sequence: CASSLSAGSETQYF. CDR3 sequence (DNA): TGCGCCAGCAGCTTATCAGCGGGGAGCGAGACCCAGTACTTC. This chain uses TRBV5-1 with TRBJ2-5; TRBD2 matches 7 bases. Trimming at V came to 2 bases and at J to 5 bases, leaving 6 bases not matched to a gene. CDR3 length equals 14 residues. Germline V gene lookup returns CDR1 SGHRS and CDR2 YFSETQ.

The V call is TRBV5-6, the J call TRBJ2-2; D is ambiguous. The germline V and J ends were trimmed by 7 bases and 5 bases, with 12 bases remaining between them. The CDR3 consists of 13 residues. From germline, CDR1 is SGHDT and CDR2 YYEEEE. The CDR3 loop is CASVRAGTGELFF. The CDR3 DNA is TGTGCCAGCGTCCGGGCAGGAACCGGGGAGCTGTTTTTT.

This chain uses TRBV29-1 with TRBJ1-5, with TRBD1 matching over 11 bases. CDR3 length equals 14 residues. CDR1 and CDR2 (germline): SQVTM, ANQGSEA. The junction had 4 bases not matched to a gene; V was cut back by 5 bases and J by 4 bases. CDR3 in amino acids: CSVIGQGANQPQHF. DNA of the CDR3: TGCAGCGTTATCGGACAGGGGGCGAATCAGCCCCAGCATTTT.

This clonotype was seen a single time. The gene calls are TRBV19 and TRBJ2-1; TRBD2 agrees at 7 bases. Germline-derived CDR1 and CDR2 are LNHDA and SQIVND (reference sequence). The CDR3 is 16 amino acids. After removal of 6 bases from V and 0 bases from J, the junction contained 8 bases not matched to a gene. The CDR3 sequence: CASRGMGGSSYNEQFF. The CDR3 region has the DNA TGTGCCAGTAGGGGGATGGGCGGGAGCTCCTACAATGAGCAGTTCTTC.

The CDR3, as DNA: TGTGCCAGCGCCGGGGGGGGAAGCGGGACTGCCGAGCAGTACTTC. Protein sequence: CASAGGGSGTAEQYF. The chain links TRBV7-2 to TRBJ2-7; TRBD2 matches 8 bases. The J segment lost 6 bases and the V segment lost 8 bases, leaving 15 bases of the junction unmatched. Germline V gene sequence: CDR1 SGHTA, CDR2 FQGNSA. This CDR3 is 15 amino acids long.

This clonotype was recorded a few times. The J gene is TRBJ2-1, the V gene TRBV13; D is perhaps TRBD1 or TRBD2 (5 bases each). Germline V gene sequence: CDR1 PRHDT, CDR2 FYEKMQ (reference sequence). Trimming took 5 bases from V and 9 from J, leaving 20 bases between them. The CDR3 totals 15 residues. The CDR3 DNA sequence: TGTGCCAGCAGCCCCAGGGCTGGGGTCAGCGGTGAGCAGTTCTTC. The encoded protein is CASSPRAGVSGEQFF.

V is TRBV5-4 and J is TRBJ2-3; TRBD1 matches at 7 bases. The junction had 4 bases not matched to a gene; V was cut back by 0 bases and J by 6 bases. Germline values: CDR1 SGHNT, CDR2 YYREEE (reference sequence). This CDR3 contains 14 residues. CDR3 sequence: CASSLDRGWDTQYF. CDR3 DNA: TGTGCCAGCAGCTTGGACAGGGGTTGGGATACGCAGTATTTT.

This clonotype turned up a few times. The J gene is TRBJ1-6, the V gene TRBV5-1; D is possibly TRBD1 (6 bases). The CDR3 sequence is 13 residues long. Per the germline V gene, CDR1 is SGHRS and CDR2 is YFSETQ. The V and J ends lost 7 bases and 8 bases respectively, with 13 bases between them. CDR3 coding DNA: TGCGCCAGCTCACCACAGGGTTATTCACCCCTCCACTTT. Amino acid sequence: CASSPQGYSPLHF.

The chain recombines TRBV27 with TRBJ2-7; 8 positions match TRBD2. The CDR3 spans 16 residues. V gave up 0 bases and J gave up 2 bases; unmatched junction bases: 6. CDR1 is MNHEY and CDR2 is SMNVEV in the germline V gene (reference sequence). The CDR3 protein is CASSLSIELAAYEQYF. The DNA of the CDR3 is TGTGCCAGCAGTTTATCGATTGAACTAGCGGCCTACGAGCAGTACTTC.

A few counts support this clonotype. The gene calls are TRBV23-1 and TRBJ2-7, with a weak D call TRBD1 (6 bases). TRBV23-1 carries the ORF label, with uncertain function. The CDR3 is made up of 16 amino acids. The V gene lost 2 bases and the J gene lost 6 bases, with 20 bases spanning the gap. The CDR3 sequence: CASSQRQVRGLGEQYF. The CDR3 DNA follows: TGCGCCAGCAGTCAACGACAGGTCCGAGGTTTGGGCGAGCAGTACTTC.

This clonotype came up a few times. CDR3 amino acids: CASGGTPTPNEQFF. The CDR3 region has the DNA TGTGCCAGCGGGGGGACCCCAACCCCCAATGAGCAGTTCTTC. The J gene is TRBJ2-1, the V gene TRBV28; a possible D gene is TRBD2 (6 bases). The V gene lost 8 bases and the J gene lost 6 bases, with 17 bases spanning the gap. Germline assignment: CDR1 MDHEN and CDR2 SYDVKM. This CDR3 contains 14 residues.

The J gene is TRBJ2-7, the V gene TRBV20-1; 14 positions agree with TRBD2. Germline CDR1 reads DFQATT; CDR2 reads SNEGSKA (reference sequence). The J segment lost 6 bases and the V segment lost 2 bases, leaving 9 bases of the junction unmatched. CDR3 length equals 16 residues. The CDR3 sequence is CSARPLGLAGVVEQYF. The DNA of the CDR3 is TGCAGTGCTAGACCCTTGGGACTAGCGGGAGTGGTCGAGCAGTACTTC.